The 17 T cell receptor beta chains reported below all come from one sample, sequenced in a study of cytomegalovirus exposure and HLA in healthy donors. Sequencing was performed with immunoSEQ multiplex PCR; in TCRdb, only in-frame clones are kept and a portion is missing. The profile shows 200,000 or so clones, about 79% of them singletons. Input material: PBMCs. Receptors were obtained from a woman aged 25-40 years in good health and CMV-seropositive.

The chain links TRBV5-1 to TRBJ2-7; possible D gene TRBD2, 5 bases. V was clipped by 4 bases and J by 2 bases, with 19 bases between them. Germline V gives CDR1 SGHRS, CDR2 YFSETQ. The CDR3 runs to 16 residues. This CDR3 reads CASSTVPNPGTYEQYF. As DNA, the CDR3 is TGCGCCAGCAGCACCGTCCCCAATCCGGGGACCTACGAGCAGTACTTC.

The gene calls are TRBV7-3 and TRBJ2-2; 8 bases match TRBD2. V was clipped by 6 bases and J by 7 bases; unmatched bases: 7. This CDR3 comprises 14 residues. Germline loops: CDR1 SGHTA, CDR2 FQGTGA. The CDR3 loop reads CASRSGRKGGELFF. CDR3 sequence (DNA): TGTGCCAGCAGGAGCGGGAGAAAGGGCGGGGAGCTGTTTTTT.

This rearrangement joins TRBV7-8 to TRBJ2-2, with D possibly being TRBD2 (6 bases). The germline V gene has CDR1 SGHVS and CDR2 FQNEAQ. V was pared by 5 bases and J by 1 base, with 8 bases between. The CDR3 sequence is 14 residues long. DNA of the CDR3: TGTGCCAGCAGCCGACTAGTGAACACCGGGGAGCTGTTTTTT. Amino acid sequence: CASSRLVNTGELFF.

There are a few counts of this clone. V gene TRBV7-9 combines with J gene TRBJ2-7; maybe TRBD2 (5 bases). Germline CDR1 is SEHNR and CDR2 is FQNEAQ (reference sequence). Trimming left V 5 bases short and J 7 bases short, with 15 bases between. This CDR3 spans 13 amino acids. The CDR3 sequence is CASSLGLLQEQYF. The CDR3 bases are TGTGCCAGCAGCCTCGGACTCCTTCAGGAGCAGTACTTC.

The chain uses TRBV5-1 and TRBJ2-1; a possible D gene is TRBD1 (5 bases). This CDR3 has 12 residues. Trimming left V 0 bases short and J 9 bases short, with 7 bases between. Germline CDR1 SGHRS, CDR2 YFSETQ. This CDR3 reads CASSLERGEQFF. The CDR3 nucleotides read TGCGCCAGCAGCTTGGAAAGGGGTGAGCAGTTCTTC.

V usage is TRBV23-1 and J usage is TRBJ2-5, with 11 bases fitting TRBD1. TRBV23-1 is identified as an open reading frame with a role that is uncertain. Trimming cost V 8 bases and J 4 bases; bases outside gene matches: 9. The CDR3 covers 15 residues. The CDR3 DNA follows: TGCGCCAGCGTCCGGGACAGGGGGTTCTCAGAGACCCAGTACTTC. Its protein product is CASVRDRGFSETQYF.

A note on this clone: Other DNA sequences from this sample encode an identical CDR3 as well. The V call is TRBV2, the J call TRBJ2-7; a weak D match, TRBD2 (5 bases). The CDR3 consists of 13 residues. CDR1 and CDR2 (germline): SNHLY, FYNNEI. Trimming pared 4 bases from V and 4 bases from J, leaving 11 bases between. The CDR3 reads CASSVSRAYEQYF. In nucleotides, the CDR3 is TGTGCCAGCAGTGTTTCGAGGGCTTACGAGCAGTACTTC.

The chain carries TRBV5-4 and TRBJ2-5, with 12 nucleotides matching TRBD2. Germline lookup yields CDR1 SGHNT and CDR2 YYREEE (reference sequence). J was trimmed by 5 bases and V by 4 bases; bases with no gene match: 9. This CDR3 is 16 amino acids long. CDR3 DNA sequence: TGTGCCAGCAGCAGCAGACTAGCGGGAGATGGGGAGACCCAGTACTTC. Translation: CASSSRLAGDGETQYF. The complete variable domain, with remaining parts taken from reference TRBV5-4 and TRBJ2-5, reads ETGVTQSPTHLIKTRGQQVTLRCSSQSGHNTVSWYQQALGQGPQFIFQYYREEENGRGNFPPRFSGLQFPNYSSELNVNALELDDSALYLCASSSRLAGDGETQYFGPGTRLLVL.

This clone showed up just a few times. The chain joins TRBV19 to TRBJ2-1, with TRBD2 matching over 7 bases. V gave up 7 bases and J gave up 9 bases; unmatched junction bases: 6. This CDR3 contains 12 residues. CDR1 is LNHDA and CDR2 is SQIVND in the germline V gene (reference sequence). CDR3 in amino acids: CASMAGDFEQFF. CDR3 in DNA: TGTGCCAGTATGGCGGGAGACTTTGAGCAGTTCTTC.

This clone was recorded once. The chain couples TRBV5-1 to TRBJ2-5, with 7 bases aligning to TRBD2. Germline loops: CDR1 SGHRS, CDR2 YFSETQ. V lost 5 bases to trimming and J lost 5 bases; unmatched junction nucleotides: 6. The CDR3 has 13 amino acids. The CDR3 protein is CASRFTSDETQYF. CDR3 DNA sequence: TGCGCCAGCAGGTTCACTAGCGACGAGACCCAGTACTTC.

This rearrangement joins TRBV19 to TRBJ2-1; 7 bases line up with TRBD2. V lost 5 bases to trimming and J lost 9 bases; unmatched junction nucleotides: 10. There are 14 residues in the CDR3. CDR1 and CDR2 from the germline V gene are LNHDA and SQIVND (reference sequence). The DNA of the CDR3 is TGTGCCAGTAGTGTGGTAGCGGGTATCTCTGAGCAGTTCTTC. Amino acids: CASSVVAGISEQFF.

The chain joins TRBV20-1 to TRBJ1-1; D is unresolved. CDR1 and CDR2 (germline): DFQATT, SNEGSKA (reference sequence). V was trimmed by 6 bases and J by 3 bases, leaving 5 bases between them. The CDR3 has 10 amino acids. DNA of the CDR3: TGCAGTGCCCCGGACACTGAAGCTTTCTTT. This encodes CSAPDTEAFF.

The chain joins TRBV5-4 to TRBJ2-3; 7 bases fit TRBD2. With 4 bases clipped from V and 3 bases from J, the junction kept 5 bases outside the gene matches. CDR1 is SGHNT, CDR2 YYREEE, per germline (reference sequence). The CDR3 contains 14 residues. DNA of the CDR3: TGTGCCAGCAGCCGGGGAGGGGCTACAGATACGCAGTATTTT. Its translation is CASSRGGATDTQYF.

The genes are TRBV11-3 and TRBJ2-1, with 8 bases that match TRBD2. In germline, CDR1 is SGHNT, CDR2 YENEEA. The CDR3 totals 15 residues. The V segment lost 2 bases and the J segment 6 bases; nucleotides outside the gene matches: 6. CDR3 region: CASSLRAGESNEQFF. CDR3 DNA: TGTGCCAGCAGCTTAAGAGCGGGAGAGTCCAATGAGCAGTTCTTC.

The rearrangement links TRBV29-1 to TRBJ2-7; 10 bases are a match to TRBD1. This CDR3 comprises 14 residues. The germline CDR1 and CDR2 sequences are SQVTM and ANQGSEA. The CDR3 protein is CSASRRDRGVEQYF. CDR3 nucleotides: TGCTCCGCCTCCAGACGGGACAGGGGAGTTGAGCAGTACTTC.

CDR3 coding DNA: TGTGCCAGCAATAGAAGGGAGTACGAGCAGTACTTC. It codes for CASNRREYEQYF. The chain has TRBV2 and TRBJ2-7, with D possibly matching TRBD2 (5 bases). Germline CDR1 is SNHLY and CDR2 is FYNNEI. This CDR3 region has 12 residues. The V end was cut by 7 bases, the J end by 4 bases, with 11 bases between.

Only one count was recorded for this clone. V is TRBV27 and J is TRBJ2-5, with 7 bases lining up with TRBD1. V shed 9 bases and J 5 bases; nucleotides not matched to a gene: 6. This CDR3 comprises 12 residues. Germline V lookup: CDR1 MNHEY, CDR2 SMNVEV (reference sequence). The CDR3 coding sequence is TGTGCCAGGGACAGGCCTGGGGAGACCCAGTACTTC. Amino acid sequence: CARDRPGETQYF.